This T cell receptor (beta chain) was observed in a study of T cell repertoires in aging, cancer and after chemotherapy. In the study overall: Pre- and post-chemotherapy samples were paired from chronic lymphocytic leukemia patients treated with fludarabine- or bendamustine-based regimens.

TCR beta rearrangements were amplified from peripheral blood genomic DNA. Study-wide points: Loss of evenness, beyond lost richness, contributed to age-related TCR diversity decline in cancer patients.

In its sample, this clonotype ranks as medium-sized. Its antigen is unidentified. This CDR3 comprises 17 residues. Germline V gives CDR1 MNHEY, CDR2 SMNVEV (reference sequence). J gave up 8 bases and V 5 bases, and 15 bases lay outside the gene matches. Multiplex touch-down PCR with TRB-A/B primers amplified rearranged V-D-J TRB sequences. TCRdb processed the multiplex PCR reads anew with MiXCR; each CDR3 protein has one entry. The sample has about 12,000 distinct CDR3 sequences, 25% to 35% seen once; the top ten hold 8.5% to 9.5%. The receptor was derived from a human donor with a blood cancer. This chain connects TRBV27 to TRBJ2-3; TRBD2 matches 11 bases. Sequencing used blood. The CDR3 loop is CASSPALSGRAGSTQYF. Here the CDR3 DNA reads TGTGCCAGCAGTCCCGCCCTTAGCGGGAGGGCCGGATCTACGCAGTATTTT.